The rows below give T cell receptor beta chains drawn from one sample of a study of technical replicates of blood from a few donors. Using immunoSEQ multiplex PCR, the repertoire was profiled, and TCRdb retains in-frame clones only, with some absent. The sample includes roughly 81,000 clones, approximately 97% seen only once; the top ten take more than 0.15%. Sequenced input: T cells isolated from PBMCs. These receptors were obtained from a human donor in good health. Both conserved end residues are part of each CDR3. Fields, in order: J gene, D gene, clone size, V gene, CDR3 protein, CDR3 DNA. D genes are given only for firm matches. Size tells how often a clone was seen (once, few, many) or the class of an expanded clone, and some rows leave it out.

>TRBJ2-5|-|once|TRBV13
CASSLGTGRETQYF
TGTGCCAGCAGCTTAGGAACAGGGCGGGAGACCCAGTACTTC
>TRBJ2-7|TRBD1|-|TRBV2
CASSEGGQGFYEQYF
TGTGCCAGCAGTGAAGGGGGACAGGGGTTCTACGAGCAGTACTTC
>TRBJ1-2|-|once|TRBV27
CASSIGQFYGYTF
TGTGCCAGCAGTATCGGACAGTTCTATGGCTACACCTTC
>TRBJ2-7|-|-|TRBV28
CASSLLAYEQYF
TGTGCCAGCAGTTTACTGGCATACGAGCAGTACTTC
>TRBJ1-1|-|-|TRBV5-1
CASSKLGADTEAFF
TGCGCCAGCAGCAAGTTGGGGGCGGACACTGAAGCTTTCTTT
>TRBJ2-2|-|-|TRBV29-1
CSVERVYLTGELFF
TGCAGCGTTGAGCGGGTTTACCTTACCGGGGAGCTGTTTTTT
>TRBJ2-7|TRBD1|-|TRBV28
CASSFLLDRVGSYEQYF
TGTGCCAGCAGTTTCCTACTCGACAGGGTTGGTTCCTACGAGCAGTACTTC
>TRBJ2-5|TRBD2|-|TRBV19
CASSIAGGGETQYF
TGTGCCAGTAGTATTGCGGGAGGCGGAGAGACCCAGTACTTC
>TRBJ1-2|-|-|TRBV7-9
CASSAYRANYGYTF
TGTGCCAGCAGCGCGTACAGGGCTAACTATGGCTACACCTTC
>TRBJ1-2|TRBD1|-|TRBV29-1
CSAQQGAGGYTF
TGCAGCGCCCAACAGGGGGCAGGGGGCTACACCTTC
>TRBJ1-4|TRBD1|-|TRBV11-3
CASSSTTGANEKLFF
TGTGCCAGCAGCTCAACAACAGGGGCTAATGAAAAACTGTTTTTT
>TRBJ2-5|TRBD2|-|TRBV4-1
CASSQGPSGSPLQETQYF
TGCGCCAGCAGCCAAGGCCCCAGCGGGAGCCCTCTACAAGAGACCCAGTACTTC
>TRBJ2-1|TRBD2|once|TRBV7-8
CASSSLAGGLLNEQFF
TGTGCCAGCAGCTCCTTAGCGGGGGGGCTGTTGAATGAGCAGTTCTTC
>TRBJ2-7|TRBD1|-|TRBV7-2
CASSLTADRALYEQYF
TGTGCCAGCAGCCTTACCGCCGACAGGGCCCTCTACGAGCAGTACTTC
>TRBJ1-5|-|-|TRBV5-1
CASSLGQSIDQPQHF
TGCGCCAGCAGCTTGGGGCAGTCGATCGATCAGCCCCAGCATTTT
>TRBJ2-1|-|-|TRBV27
CASSLSMRSSYNEQFF
TGTGCCAGCAGTTTATCCATGCGAAGCTCCTACAATGAGCAGTTCTTC